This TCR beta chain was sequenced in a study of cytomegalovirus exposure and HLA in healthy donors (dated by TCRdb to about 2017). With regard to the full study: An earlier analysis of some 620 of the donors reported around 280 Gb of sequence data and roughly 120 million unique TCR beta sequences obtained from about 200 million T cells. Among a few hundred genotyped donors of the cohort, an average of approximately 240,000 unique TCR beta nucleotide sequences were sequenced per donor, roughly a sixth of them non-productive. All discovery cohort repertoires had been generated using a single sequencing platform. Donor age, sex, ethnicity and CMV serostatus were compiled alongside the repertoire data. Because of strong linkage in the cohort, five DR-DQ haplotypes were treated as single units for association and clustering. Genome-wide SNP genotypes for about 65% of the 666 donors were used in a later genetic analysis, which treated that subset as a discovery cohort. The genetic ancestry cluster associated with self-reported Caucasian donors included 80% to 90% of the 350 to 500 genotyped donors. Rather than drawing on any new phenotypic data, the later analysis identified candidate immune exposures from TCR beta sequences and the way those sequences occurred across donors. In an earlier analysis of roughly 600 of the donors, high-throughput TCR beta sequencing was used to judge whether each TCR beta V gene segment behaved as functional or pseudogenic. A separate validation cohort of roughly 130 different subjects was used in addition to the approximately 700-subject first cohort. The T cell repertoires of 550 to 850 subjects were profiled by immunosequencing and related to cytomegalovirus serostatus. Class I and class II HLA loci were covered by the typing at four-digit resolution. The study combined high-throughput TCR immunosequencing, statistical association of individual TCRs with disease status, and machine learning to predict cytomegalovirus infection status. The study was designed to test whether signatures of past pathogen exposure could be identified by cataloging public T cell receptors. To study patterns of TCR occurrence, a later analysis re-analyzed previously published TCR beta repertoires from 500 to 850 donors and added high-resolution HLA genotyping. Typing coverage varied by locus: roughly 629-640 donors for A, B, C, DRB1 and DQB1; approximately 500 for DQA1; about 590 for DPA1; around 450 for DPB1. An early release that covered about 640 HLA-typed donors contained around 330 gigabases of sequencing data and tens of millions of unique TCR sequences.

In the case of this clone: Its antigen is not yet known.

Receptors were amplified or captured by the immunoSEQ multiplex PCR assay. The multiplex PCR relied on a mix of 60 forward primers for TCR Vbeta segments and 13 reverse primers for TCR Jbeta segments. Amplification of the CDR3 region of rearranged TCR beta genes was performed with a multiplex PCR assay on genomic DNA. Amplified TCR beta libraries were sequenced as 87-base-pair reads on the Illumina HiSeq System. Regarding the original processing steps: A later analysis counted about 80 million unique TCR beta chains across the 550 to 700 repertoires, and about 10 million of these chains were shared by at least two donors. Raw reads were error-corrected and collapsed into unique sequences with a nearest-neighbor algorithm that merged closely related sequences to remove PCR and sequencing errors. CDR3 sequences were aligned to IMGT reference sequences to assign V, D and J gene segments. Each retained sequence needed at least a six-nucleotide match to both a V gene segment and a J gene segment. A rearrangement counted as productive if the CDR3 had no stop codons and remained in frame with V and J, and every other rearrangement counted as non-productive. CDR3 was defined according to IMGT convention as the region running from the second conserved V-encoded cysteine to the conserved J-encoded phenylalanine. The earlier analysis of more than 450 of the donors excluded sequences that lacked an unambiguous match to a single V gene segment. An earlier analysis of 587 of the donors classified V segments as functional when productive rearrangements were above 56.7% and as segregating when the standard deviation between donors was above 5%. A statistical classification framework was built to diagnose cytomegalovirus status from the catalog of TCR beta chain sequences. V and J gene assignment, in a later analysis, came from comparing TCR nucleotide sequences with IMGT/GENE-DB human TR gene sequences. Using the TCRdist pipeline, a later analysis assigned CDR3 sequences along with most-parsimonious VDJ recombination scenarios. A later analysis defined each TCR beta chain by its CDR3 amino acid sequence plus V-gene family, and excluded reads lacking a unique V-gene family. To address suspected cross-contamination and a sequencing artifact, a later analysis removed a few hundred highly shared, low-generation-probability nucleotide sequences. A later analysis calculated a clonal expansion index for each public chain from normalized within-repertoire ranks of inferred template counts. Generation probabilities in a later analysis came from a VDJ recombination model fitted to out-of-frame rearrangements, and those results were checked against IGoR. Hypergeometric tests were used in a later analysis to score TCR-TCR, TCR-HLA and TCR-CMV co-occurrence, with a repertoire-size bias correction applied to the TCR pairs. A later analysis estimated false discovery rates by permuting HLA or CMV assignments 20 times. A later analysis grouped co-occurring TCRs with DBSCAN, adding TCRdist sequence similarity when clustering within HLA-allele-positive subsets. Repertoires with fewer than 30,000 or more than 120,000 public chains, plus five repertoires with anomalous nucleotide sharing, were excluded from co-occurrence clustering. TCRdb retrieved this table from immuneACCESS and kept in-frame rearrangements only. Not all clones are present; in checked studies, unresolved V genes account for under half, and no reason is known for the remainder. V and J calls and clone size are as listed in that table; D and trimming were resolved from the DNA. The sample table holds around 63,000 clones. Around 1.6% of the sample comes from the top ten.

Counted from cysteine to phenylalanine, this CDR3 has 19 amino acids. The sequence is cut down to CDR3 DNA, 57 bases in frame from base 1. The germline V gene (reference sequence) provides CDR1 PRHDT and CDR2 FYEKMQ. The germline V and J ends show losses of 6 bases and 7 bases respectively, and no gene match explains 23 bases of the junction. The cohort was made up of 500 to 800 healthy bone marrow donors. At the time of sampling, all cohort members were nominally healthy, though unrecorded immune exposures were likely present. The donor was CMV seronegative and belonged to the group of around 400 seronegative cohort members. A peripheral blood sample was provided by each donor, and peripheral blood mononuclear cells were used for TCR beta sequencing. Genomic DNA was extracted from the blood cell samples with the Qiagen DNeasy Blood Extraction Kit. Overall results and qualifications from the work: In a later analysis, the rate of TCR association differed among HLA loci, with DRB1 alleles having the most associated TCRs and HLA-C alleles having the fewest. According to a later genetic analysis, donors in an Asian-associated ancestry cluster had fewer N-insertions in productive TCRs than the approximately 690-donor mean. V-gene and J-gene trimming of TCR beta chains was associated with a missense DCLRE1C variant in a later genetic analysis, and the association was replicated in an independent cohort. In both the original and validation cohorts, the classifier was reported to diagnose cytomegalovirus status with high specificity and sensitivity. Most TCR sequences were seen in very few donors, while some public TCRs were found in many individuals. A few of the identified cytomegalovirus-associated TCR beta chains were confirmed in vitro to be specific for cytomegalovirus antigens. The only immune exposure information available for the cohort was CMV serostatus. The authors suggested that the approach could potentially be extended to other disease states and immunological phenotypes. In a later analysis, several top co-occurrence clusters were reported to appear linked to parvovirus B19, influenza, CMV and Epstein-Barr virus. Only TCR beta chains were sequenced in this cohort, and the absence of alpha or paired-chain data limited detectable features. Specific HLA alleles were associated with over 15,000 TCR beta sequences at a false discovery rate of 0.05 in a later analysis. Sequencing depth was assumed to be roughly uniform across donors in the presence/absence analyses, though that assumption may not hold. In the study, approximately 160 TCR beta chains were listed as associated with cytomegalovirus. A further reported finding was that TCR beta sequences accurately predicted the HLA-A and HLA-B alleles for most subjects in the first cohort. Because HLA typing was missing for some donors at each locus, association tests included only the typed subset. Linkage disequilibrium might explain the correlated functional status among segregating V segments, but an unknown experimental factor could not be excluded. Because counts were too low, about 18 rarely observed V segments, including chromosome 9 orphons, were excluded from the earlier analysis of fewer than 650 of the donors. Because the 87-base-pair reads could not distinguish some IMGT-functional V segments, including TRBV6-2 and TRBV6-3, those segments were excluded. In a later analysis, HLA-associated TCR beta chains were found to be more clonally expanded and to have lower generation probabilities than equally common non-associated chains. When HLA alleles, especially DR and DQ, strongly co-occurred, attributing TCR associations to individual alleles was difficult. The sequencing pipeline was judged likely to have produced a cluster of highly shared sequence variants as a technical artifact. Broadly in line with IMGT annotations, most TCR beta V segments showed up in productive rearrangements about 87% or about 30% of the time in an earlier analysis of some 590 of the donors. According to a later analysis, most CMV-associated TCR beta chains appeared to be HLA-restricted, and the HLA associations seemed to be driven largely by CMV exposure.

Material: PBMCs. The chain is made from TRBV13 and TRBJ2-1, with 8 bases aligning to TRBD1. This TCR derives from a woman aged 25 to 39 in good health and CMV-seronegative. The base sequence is TGTGCCAGCAGTCCCAAGCCCTCGGACAGGGAGCCCTACACGAATGAGCAGTTCTTC. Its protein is CASSPKPSDREPYTNEQFF.